This T cell receptor (beta chain) was found in a study of blood T cell repertoires in COVID-19. Study overall: COVID-19 samples from acute and convalescent phases originated in the United States, Italy and Spain. PBMCs, B-cell-depleted T cells, or T cells were the source of the cDNA or gDNA that made up the material.

Germline CDR1 and CDR2: SNHLY and FYNNEI. The junction had 6 bases not matched to a gene; V was cut back by 4 bases and J by 3 bases. The length of the CDR3 is 15 residues. Per the original data handling: Estimates of nucleated cell counts were drawn from the amplification of reference gene primers. Method: immunoSEQ multiplex PCR; TCRdb's copy keeps in-frame clones and lacks some. V and J calls and clone size come straight from that table; D and trimming were deduced from the DNA. The sample records 200,000 to 250,000 clones, approximately 81% being singletons. Sequencing was carried out using peripheral blood. This clonotype originated in a woman aged 80 or over with active or convalescent COVID-19. The chain has TRBV2 and TRBJ1-2; TRBD1 aligns across 9 bases. The CDR3 protein is CASSAGTGSYYGYTF. The DNA for the CDR3 is TGTGCCAGCAGTGCCGGGACAGGGAGTTACTATGGCTACACCTTC.